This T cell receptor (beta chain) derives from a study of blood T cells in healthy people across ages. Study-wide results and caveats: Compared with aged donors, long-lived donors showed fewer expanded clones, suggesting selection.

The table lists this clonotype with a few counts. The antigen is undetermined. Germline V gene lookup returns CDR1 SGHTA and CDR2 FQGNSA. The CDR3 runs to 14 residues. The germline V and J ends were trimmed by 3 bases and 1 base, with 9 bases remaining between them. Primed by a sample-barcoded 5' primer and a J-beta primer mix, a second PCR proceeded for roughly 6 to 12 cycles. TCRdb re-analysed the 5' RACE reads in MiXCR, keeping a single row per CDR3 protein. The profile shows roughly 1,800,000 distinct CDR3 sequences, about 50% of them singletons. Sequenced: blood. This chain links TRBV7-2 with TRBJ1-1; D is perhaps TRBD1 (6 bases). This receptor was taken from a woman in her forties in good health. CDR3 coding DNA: TGTGCCAGCAGCTTGTGGACAGCGAACACTGAAGCTTTCTTT. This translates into CASSLWTANTEAFF.